This T cell receptor beta chain appears in the sequencing data of a study of blood T cell repertoires in COVID-19 (dated by TCRdb to the early 2020s). About the full investigation: Collaborator samples came from the United States, Italy and Spain and covered acute and convalescent phases of COVID-19. The prospective study material was composed of cDNA or gDNA derived from T cells, B-cell-depleted T cells, or PBMCs. Deeply sampled blood TCRbeta repertoires from subjects exposed to, actively infected with, or recovered from COVID-19 were included in the dataset. The repertoires were released in a freely available public database intended as a resource for research on the immune response to SARS-CoV-2. Samples were obtained from the ongoing ImmuneRACE study (first 160 participants) and from 950 to 1,500 subjects provided by 6 global collaborators. The sample metadata nearly always contained a de-identified subject ID, COVID-19 status, age in years and sex. Where HLA class I and class II types were available, the types were taken from metadata supplied by the sample provider, not from assay-based typing. Beyond this particular receptor, the publication reports: The amount of clinical and demographic metadata varied by source and participant and was provided uncurated.

TCRbeta CDR3 regions were amplified from genomic DNA by means of the immunoSEQ Assay, a bias-controlled multiplex PCR. From the authors' description of their analysis: Within the assay, amplification of reference gene primers was used to estimate how many nucleated cells each sample contained. To quantify the absolute abundance of each unique TCRbeta CDR3 rearrangement, sequence reads were collapsed and filtered. For each sample, productive Simpson clonality was calculated by taking the square root of Simpson's diversity index across productive rearrangements. TCRdb re-hosts the immuneACCESS table, in-frame sequences only. Its copies lack some clones; in the studies checked, an unresolved V gene accounts for under half of them, and the cause for the rest is not known. For V, J and clone size, that table is used; D and trimming come from the DNA. This sample holds approximately 230,000 clones; 87% were observed only once. 3% of the sample is held by the ten biggest clonotypes.

Reading from cysteine to phenylalanine, the CDR3 counts 16 amino acids. Only the CDR3 region is kept as DNA, spanning 48 bases read in frame from base 1. CDR1 SGDLS and CDR2 YYNGEE were looked up in the germline V gene. Compared with germline, V lacks 4 bases and J lacks 2 bases; bases without a gene match: 8. Each collaborating institution followed its own protocols to collect whole blood in K2EDTA tubes. For TCRbeta analysis, collaborators shipped samples in one of three forms: frozen whole blood, isolated PBMCs, or DNA extracted from either of those sample types. With respect to this clone: Its recognized antigen is unknown. Base quality data are lacking; no much larger clone is found one base away.

The receptor comes from a man younger than 35 with active or convalescent COVID-19. Sequences were obtained from peripheral blood. This chain is built from TRBV9 and TRBJ2-2; 7 nucleotides in the junction match TRBD2. The sequence in DNA is TGTGCCAGCAGCCCCCTTGCGGGAGTTAACACCGGGGAGCTGTTTTTT. This is translated as CASSPLAGVNTGELFF.